The source of this T cell receptor beta chain is a study of PD-1 blockade in classical Hodgkin lymphoma. Germline CDR1 is LNHDA and CDR2 is SQIVND (reference sequence). The CDR3 extends over 13 amino acids. The V gene lost 3 bases and the J gene lost 10 bases, with 15 bases spanning the gap. Patients all relapsed after autologous stem cell transplantation, and there was variation in brentuximab vedotin exposure. Study findings and constraints: Partial responders and progressors had significantly lower baseline TCR diversity. When nivolumab was started under 1 year after ASCT, patients were excluded.

The protocol was immunoSEQ multiplex PCR, while the TCRdb copy is restricted to in-frame clones and leaves out a portion. The sample has 20,000 to 30,000 clones; around 80% are singletons. A note on this clone: Its antigen is not identified.

The chain combines TRBV19 with TRBJ1-1; weak D call: TRBD1 (6 bases). The material sequenced was peripheral blood mononuclear cells (PBMCs), taken before the second cycle of nivolumab. The source of this sequence is a human donor with classical Hodgkin lymphoma. Here the CDR3 DNA reads TGTGCCAGTAGTATCAATGCAGGGGCCGTAGCTTTCTTT. As protein: CASSINAGAVAFF. The full variable domain, in which reference TRBV19 and TRBJ1-1 provide the parts outside the CDR3, is DGGITQSPKYLFRKEGQNVTLSCEQNLNHDAMYWYRQDPGQGLRLIYYSQIVNDFQKGDIAEGYSVSREKKESFPLTVTSAQKNPTAFYLCASSINAGAVAFFGQGTRLTVV.